Given below is one T cell receptor (beta chain) in context. Its antigen remains unknown. The CDR3 contains 15 residues. V lost 2 bases to trimming and J lost 2 bases, with 7 bases between them. Germline lookup yields CDR1 MGHRA and CDR2 YSYEKL. The source of the sample is a study of CD8+ T cells in alopecia areata. Study-wide background: After 6 to 18 months of tofacitinib, follow-up continued 6 months off drug. Affected scalp percentage determined the severity score of treated patients.

Extracted RNA was reverse transcribed into cDNA, the sequencing template. Assay used: immunoSEQ multiplex PCR; TCRdb lists only in-frame clones, some missing. The sample holds fewer than 150,000 clones, less than 60% seen once. Findings and caveats of the study: For lesional scalp, especially alopecia totalis/universalis, clonality was higher than in normal scalp.

Treatment described: oral pan-JAK inhibitor, 5-10 mg twice daily. Here the sequenced sample was CD4+ T cells sorted from blood, taken at week 24, from a patient treated with tofacitinib. The sequence was obtained from a human donor with alopecia areata. V usage is TRBV4-1 and J usage is TRBJ1-6; no reliable D call. DNA of the CDR3: TGCGCCAGCAGCCAAAATCTCGCCTATAATTCACCCCTCCACTTT. Amino acid sequence: CASSQNLAYNSPLHF.